The next 16 T cell receptor beta chains were all read from a single sample in a study of T cell responses to AZD1222 COVID-19 vaccine. The repertoire was sequenced with immunoSEQ multiplex PCR; TCRdb's copy has only in-frame clones and lacks some. The data show some 100,000 clones, 90% to 95% seen once. Sample: peripheral blood, taken on day 0 of AZD1222 vaccination. The receptors here all came from an adult in good health.

The V and J genes are TRBV7-9 and TRBJ1-1, with D possibly matching TRBD1 (5 bases). The CDR3 has 15 amino acids. V lost 4 bases, J lost 1 base, and 13 bases lay in between. Germline CDR1 reads SEHNR; CDR2 reads FQNEAQ (reference sequence). CDR3 sequence reads: CASSSRRGTNTEAFF. The CDR3 nucleotides are TGTGCCAGCAGCTCCCGGAGGGGCACGAACACTGAAGCTTTCTTT.

The genes are TRBV7-6 and TRBJ1-5; D is undetermined. Germline values: CDR1 SGHVS, CDR2 FNYEAQ. Trimming took 1 base from V and 7 from J, leaving 17 bases between them. The CDR3 sequence is 16 residues long. CDR3 protein: CASSLDSSQTGQPQHF. The CDR3 DNA reads as TGTGCCAGCAGCTTAGATTCGTCACAGACGGGGCAGCCCCAGCATTTT.

V usage is TRBV6-6 and J usage is TRBJ1-6, with unresolved D. Germline V gene lookup returns CDR1 MNHNY and CDR2 SVGAGI (reference sequence). This CDR3 has 17 residues. The V gene lost 5 bases and the J gene lost 5 bases, with 19 bases spanning the gap. In DNA form, the CDR3 reads TGTGCCAGCAGTCGACGGGCGGACCTCTTGGATAATTCACCCCTCCACTTT. This encodes CASSRRADLLDNSPLHF.

V is TRBV6-5 and J is TRBJ1-6, with D perhaps matching TRBD1 (6 bases). Germline CDR1 reads MNHEY; CDR2 reads SVGAGI. Trimming left V 6 bases short and J 0 bases short, with 12 bases between. The CDR3 has 16 residues. DNA of the CDR3: TGTGCCAGCAGGTACAGGGAAAACTCCTATAATTCACCCCTCCACTTT. This encodes CASRYRENSYNSPLHF.

This chain uses TRBV5-1 with TRBJ1-2; D ambiguous. V dropped 4 bases and J dropped 3 bases, with 7 bases sitting between them. The CDR3 contains 12 residues. The germline gives CDR1 SGHRS, CDR2 YFSETQ. CDR3 residues: CASSPGDYGYTF. The DNA for the CDR3 is TGCGCCAGCAGCCCGGGTGACTATGGCTACACCTTC.

The chain joins TRBV4-3 to TRBJ2-3; D may match TRBD1 or TRBD2 (5 bases each). CDR3 length: 16 amino acids. V was shortened by 4 bases and J by 3 bases, with 17 bases between the two germline ends. The germline V gene encodes CDR1 LGHNA and CDR2 YSLEER. The chain's CDR3 is CASSRGSGRYTDTQYF. The CDR3 region has the DNA TGCGCCAGCAGCCGGGGGTCTGGACGGTATACAGATACGCAGTATTTT.

The chain carries TRBV30 and TRBJ1-5, with D possibly TRBD1 on 5 matching bases. V lost 2 bases, J lost 5 bases, and 10 bases lay in between. This CDR3 is built from 13 residues. Germline CDR1 reads GTSNPN; CDR2 reads SVGIG (reference sequence). The CDR3 DNA reads as TGTGCCTGGAGTCGGGGGGGGGATCAGCCCCAGCATTTT. This encodes CAWSRGGDQPQHF.

The genes are TRBV4-2 and TRBJ2-3; TRBD1 might be the D (5 bases). This CDR3 contains 14 residues. Per the germline V gene, CDR1 is LGHNA and CDR2 is YNFKEQ. The ends were cut back, 1 base at V and 5 bases at J, with 10 bases in the middle. CDR3 DNA sequence: TGTGCCAGCAGCCAAGGGAGAAGGGGAGATACGCAGTATTTT. Amino acid sequence: CASSQGRRGDTQYF.

V and J are TRBV7-6 and TRBJ2-7, with 8 bases matching TRBD1. Germline V CDR1 and CDR2: SGHVS, FNYEAQ. This CDR3 is 14 amino acids long. Losses at the gene ends were 3 bases for V and 3 bases for J; bases not matched to a gene: 4. CDR3 sequence reads: CASSFGTGDYEQYF. The CDR3 DNA is TGTGCCAGCAGCTTCGGGACAGGTGACTACGAGCAGTACTTC. Complete variable domain (other parts from reference TRBV7-6 and TRBJ2-7): GAGVSQSPRYKVTKRGQDVALRCDPISGHVSLYWYRQALGQGPEFLTYFNYEAQQDKSGLPNDRFSAERPEGSISTLTIQRTEQRDSAMYRCASSFGTGDYEQYFGPGTRLTVT.

V gene TRBV5-6 combines with J gene TRBJ1-4; the D gene is possibly TRBD1 (5 bases). Germline CDR1 and CDR2: SGHDT and YYEEEE. Trimming pared 3 bases from V and 6 bases from J, leaving 12 bases between. The CDR3 consists of 14 residues. The CDR3 sequence is CASSSWVRDEKLFF. The CDR3, as DNA: TGTGCCAGCAGCTCCTGGGTCAGGGATGAAAAACTGTTTTTT.

The J gene is TRBJ2-4, the V gene TRBV6-2 or TRBV6-3, with D perhaps matching TRBD2 (6 bases). Germline V CDR1 and CDR2: MNHEY, SVGEGT. The CDR3 extends over 16 amino acids. V lost 1 base, J lost 0 bases, and 10 bases lay in between. DNA for the CDR3: TGTGCCAGCAGTTACTTCCGGGAGCTAGCCAAAAACATTCAGTACTTC. As protein: CASSYFRELAKNIQYF.

The CDR3 is CASSLKPGSLVGTEAFF. The DNA for the CDR3 is TGTGCCAGCAGTTTAAAGCCAGGTTCGTTGGTTGGGACTGAAGCTTTCTTT. The rearrangement links TRBV27 to TRBJ1-1; no clear D. The V and J ends lost 2 bases and 5 bases respectively, with 21 bases between them. Germline lookup yields CDR1 MNHEY and CDR2 SMNVEV (reference sequence). CDR3 size: 17 residues.

CDR3 nucleotide sequence: TGTGCCAGTTCCTCCGGGACAGGCGGAGAGACCCAGTACTTC. This sequence encodes CASSSGTGGETQYF. The genes are TRBV14 and TRBJ2-5; TRBD1 aligns across 8 bases. V shed 9 bases, J shed 4 bases, and the junction held 10 bases outside the gene matches. CDR3 size: 14 residues. Germline CDR1 reads SGHDN; CDR2 reads FVKESK.

This chain links TRBV19 with TRBJ2-5; TRBD2 matches 8 bases. Germline assignment: CDR1 LNHDA and CDR2 SQIVND (reference sequence). The CDR3 consists of 14 residues. The V segment lost 3 bases and the J segment 4 bases; nucleotides outside the gene matches: 4. Here the CDR3 reads CASSIGGGSETQYF. The CDR3 DNA follows: TGTGCCAGTAGTATCGGGGGGGGCTCAGAGACCCAGTACTTC.

The chain recombines TRBV18 with TRBJ1-2; D gene uncertain. The CDR3 sequence is 14 residues long. The germline gives CDR1 KGHSH, CDR2 LQKENI. Deletions cut 2 bases from V and 2 bases from J, with 9 bases between. CDR3 amino acids: CASSPIEGNYGYTF. For the CDR3, the DNA is TGTGCCAGCTCACCAATTGAGGGCAACTATGGCTACACCTTC.

V is TRBV9 and J is TRBJ1-2; D is undetermined. V lost 0 bases, J lost 9 bases, and 12 bases lay in between. Germline CDR1 reads SGDLS; CDR2 reads YYNGEE. This CDR3 is built from 13 residues. CDR3 in amino acids: CASSVAGEVSYTF. CDR3 in DNA: TGTGCCAGCAGCGTAGCGGGCGAGGTGAGCTACACCTTC. The whole variable domain, remainder taken from reference TRBV9 and TRBJ1-2, is DSGVTQTPKHLITATGQRVTLRCSPRSGDLSVYWYQQSLDQGLQFLIQYYNGEERAKGNILERFSAQQFPDLHSELNLSSLELGDSALYFCASSVAGEVSYTFGSGTRLTVV.